This TCR beta chain is from a study of blood T cell repertoires in COVID-19. Measured with immunoSEQ multiplex PCR; TCRdb has only the in-frame clones, and not every one. The repertoire holds about 170,000 clones, with approximately 91% as singletons. The count of this clone is one. J lost 7 bases, V lost 3 bases, and 16 bases had no gene match. Germline CDR1 reads KGHDR; CDR2 reads SFDVKD. This CDR3 is 18 amino acids long. This rearrangement joins TRBV24-1 to TRBJ2-1, with 8 bases identical to TRBD1. Sequenced: peripheral blood. The receptor's source is a man younger than 35 with COVID-19, enrolled during active disease. This chain's CDR3 is CATSDPLGTGSASNEQFF. The DNA for the CDR3 is TGTGCCACCAGTGATCCACTTGGGACAGGCTCGGCCTCGAATGAGCAGTTCTTC.